Shown below are 27 T cell receptor beta chains from a single sample sequenced in a study of blood T cell repertoires in COVID-19 (dated by TCRdb to 2020 to 2021). The library came from the immunoSEQ multiplex PCR assay. TCRdb's version of the immuneACCESS table is confined to in-frame rearrangements and falls short of the full clone set. An unresolved V gene accounts for under half of the shortfall where checked; the remainder is of unknown origin. The sample table holds about 100,000 clones, of which about 90% were seen once. 15% of the sample rests with the top ten. The sample was peripheral blood. The receptor set was obtained from a man aged 45-60 years with acute or convalescent COVID-19.

This chain connects TRBV19 to TRBJ2-7; D perhaps matches TRBD1 (5 bases). The CDR3 consists of 13 residues. Trimming took off 5 bases at V and 2 bases at J, with 10 bases between the two ends. The germline V gene has CDR1 LNHDA and CDR2 SQIVND (reference sequence). The CDR3 loop reads CASSSGITYEQYF. CDR3 DNA sequence: TGTGCCAGTAGTTCAGGGATCACCTACGAGCAGTACTTC.

This clone occurred many times. This chain joins TRBV3-1 (or the pseudogene TRBV3-2) and TRBJ2-7, with D perhaps matching TRBD1 (6 bases). The ends were cut back, 0 bases at V and 4 bases at J, with 13 bases in the middle. This CDR3 contains 15 residues. From germline, CDR1 is LGHDT and CDR2 YNNKEL (reference sequence). CDR3 bases: TGTGCCAGCAGCCAAGAGGGGGCCTCGCGGTACGAGCAGTACTTC. As protein: CASSQEGASRYEQYF.

This clone has more than one count but fewer than ten. The chain couples TRBV7-9 to TRBJ1-4; 8 bases match TRBD1. Germline trimming cut 8 bases from V and 6 bases from J; bases unmatched to any gene: 8. Germline V gene data show CDR1 as SEHNR and CDR2 as FQNEAQ (reference sequence). The length of the CDR3 is 14 residues. CDR3 DNA: TGTGCCAGCCAAAGGACAGGGAAGGATGAAAAACTGTTTTTT. Protein product: CASQRTGKDEKLFF.

As regards this clone: Different DNA sequences within this sample yield the same CDR3. The chain has TRBV24-1 and TRBJ2-7, with 8 nucleotides matching TRBD1. V shed 6 bases and J 5 bases; nucleotides not matched to a gene: 5. This CDR3 has 13 amino acids. Germline CDR1 is KGHDR and CDR2 is SFDVKD. For the CDR3, the DNA is TGTGCCACCAGTCGAGACAGGGGCCACGAGCAGTACTTC. This gives the protein CATSRDRGHEQYF.

The chain has TRBV30 and TRBJ1-2; TRBD1 is a possible D gene (5 bases). The V gene lost 7 bases and the J gene lost 4 bases, with 16 bases spanning the gap. CDR1 is GTSNPN and CDR2 is SVGIG in the germline V gene (reference sequence). The CDR3 is 13 residues long. The CDR3 nucleotides are TGTGCCTCCCCGGGAGGGGCTCGCTATGGCTACACCTTC. Protein: CASPGGARYGYTF.

The V call is TRBV7-9, the J call TRBJ2-3, with D perhaps TRBD1 (5 bases). Deletions cut 5 bases from V and 2 bases from J, with 11 bases between. Germline V gene data show CDR1 as SEHNR and CDR2 as FQNEAQ (reference sequence). The CDR3 loop spans 14 amino acids. This CDR3 reads CASSMQGNTDTQYF. In DNA form, the CDR3 reads TGTGCCAGCAGCATGCAGGGCAACACAGATACGCAGTATTTT.

The V and J genes are TRBV5-8 and TRBJ1-6; TRBD1 is a possible D gene (6 bases). This CDR3 has 16 amino acids. The V end was cut by 2 bases, the J end by 5 bases, with 14 bases between. Germline CDR1 reads SGHTS; CDR2 reads YDEGEE. CDR3: CASSLAGTQNNSPLHF. The CDR3 DNA follows: TGTGCCAGCAGCTTAGCCGGGACACAGAATAATTCACCCCTCCACTTT.

The chain carries TRBV28 and TRBJ2-1; no clear D. CDR1 is MDHEN, CDR2 SYDVKM, per germline. Trimming cost V 4 bases and J 5 bases, with 6 bases left between them. The CDR3 loop spans 12 amino acids. CDR3 residues: CASSSTDNEQFF. CDR3 nucleotides: TGTGCCAGCAGTTCTACCGACAATGAGCAGTTCTTC. Variable domain in full (rest from reference TRBV28 and TRBJ2-1): DVKVTQSSRYLVKRTGEKVFLECVQDMDHENMFWYRQDPGLGLRLIYFSYDVKMKEKGDIPEGYSVSREKKERFSLILESASTNQTSMYLCASSSTDNEQFFGPGTRLTVL.

This clone appeared once. V gene TRBV28 combines with J gene TRBJ1-5; the D gene is possibly TRBD1 (5 bases). This CDR3 is built from 16 residues. Germline V CDR1 and CDR2: MDHEN, SYDVKM. V gave up 8 bases and J gave up 0 bases, with 17 bases separating them. The CDR3 DNA follows: TGTGCCAGCCGTGGGGGGGGAACCCATAGCAATCAGCCCCAGCATTTT. The encoded protein is CASRGGGTHSNQPQHF.

The CDR3: CASSLQGSHADTQYF. CDR3 nucleotide sequence: TGTGCCAGCAGCCTCCAGGGGTCACACGCAGATACGCAGTATTTT. The rearrangement joins TRBV7-8 to TRBJ2-3; perhaps TRBD1 as D (6 bases). CDR1 is SGHVS and CDR2 is FQNEAQ in the germline V gene. This CDR3 is 15 amino acids long. Trimming shortened V by 5 bases and J by 4 bases, and 16 bases separated the two germline ends. The full variable domain, rest sourced from reference TRBV7-8 and TRBJ2-3, is GAGVSQSPRYKVAKRGQDVALRCDPISGHVSLFWYQQALGQGPEFLTYFQNEAQLDKSGLPSDRFFAERPEGSVSTLKIQRTQQEDSAVYLCASSLQGSHADTQYFGPGTRLTVL.

The rearrangement joins TRBV5-1 to TRBJ1-4; 7 bases map to TRBD1. The trim removed 0 bases at V and 8 bases at J, leaving 13 bases unmatched. Germline V gives CDR1 SGHRS, CDR2 YFSETQ. CDR3 length: 17 residues. The CDR3 reads CASSLGLLQGTGEKLFF. CDR3 nucleotides: TGCGCCAGCAGCTTGGGCCTCCTACAGGGGACGGGGGAAAAACTGTTTTTT.

This clone was detected once. The rearrangement joins TRBV2 to TRBJ2-3; D not certain. V was pared by 8 bases and J by 4 bases, with 7 bases between. Germline loops: CDR1 SNHLY, CDR2 FYNNEI. This CDR3 region has 11 residues. CDR3 protein: CASQVADTQYF. CDR3 in DNA: TGTGCCAGCCAGGTGGCAGATACGCAGTATTTT. The variable domain in full, with the rest retrieved from reference TRBV2 and TRBJ2-3, is EPEVTQTPSHQVTQMGQEVILRCVPISNHLYFYWYRQILGQKVEFLVSFYNNEISEKSEIFDDQFSVERPDGSNFTLKIRSTKLEDSAMYFCASQVADTQYFGPGTRLTVL.

The V and J genes are TRBV11-3 and TRBJ2-2; no definite D call. The CDR3 length is 14 residues. Per germline, CDR1 SGHNT and CDR2 YENEEA. The V and J ends lost 6 bases and 2 bases respectively, with 10 bases between them. CDR3 coding DNA: TGTGCCAGCAGGTCGACGGGTAACACCGGGGAGCTGTTTTTT. The encoded protein is CASRSTGNTGELFF.

This chain links TRBV6-5 with TRBJ2-7; TRBD2 is a possible D gene (5 bases). Germline V gene sequence: CDR1 MNHEY, CDR2 SVGAGI. CDR3 size: 13 residues. V lost 5 bases and J 4 bases, leaving 12 bases between the germline ends. As DNA, the CDR3 is TGTGCCAGCAGTCGGGGAGCCACTTACGAGCAGTACTTC. Protein: CASSRGATYEQYF.

The chain carries TRBV2 and TRBJ1-6; 7 bases line up with TRBD1. V trimming: 3 bases; J trimming: 14 bases; junction bases outside the gene matches: 16. The CDR3 covers 16 residues. Germline V gene sequence: CDR1 SNHLY, CDR2 FYNNEI. CDR3: CASSDPRRGRGSALHF. Written as DNA, the CDR3 is TGTGCCAGCAGTGATCCGCGGAGGGGGCGGGGATCAGCCCTCCACTTT.

The rearrangement uses TRBV12-5 and TRBJ1-5; 7 bases match TRBD1. From germline, CDR1 is LGHNT and CDR2 FRNRAP. The CDR3 contains 15 residues. Germline trimming cut 6 bases from V and 4 bases from J; bases unmatched to any gene: 9. CDR3 in DNA: TGTGCTAGTGGCCTGGGACAGTACTTGAATCAGCCCCAGCATTTT. Translation: CASGLGQYLNQPQHF.

V is TRBV6-4 and J is TRBJ2-2; D not resolved. The V end was cut by 3 bases, the J end by 1 base, with 3 bases between. CDR3 length: 13 amino acids. CDR1 MRHNA and CDR2 SNTAGT come from the germline V gene. The CDR3 spells CASSDRNTGELFF. CDR3 in DNA: TGTGCCAGCAGTGATCGGAACACCGGGGAGCTGTTTTTT.

V is TRBV6-5 and J is TRBJ2-2; tentatively, D is TRBD1 (6 bases). V lost 5 bases and J 4 bases, leaving 11 bases between the germline ends. Looked up from germline, CDR1 is MNHEY and CDR2 is SVGAGI. This CDR3 is built from 14 residues. Here the CDR3 DNA reads TGTGCCAGCAGTCCGGGGACACTCACCGGGGAGCTGTTTTTT. It is translated as CASSPGTLTGELFF.

This chain uses TRBV12-3 or TRBV12-4 with TRBJ1-1, with D tentatively TRBD1 (6 bases). The V gene lost 2 bases and the J gene lost 4 bases, with 8 bases spanning the gap. The CDR3 loop spans 13 amino acids. CDR3 coding DNA: TGTGCCAGCAGTTTAAAAGGGGGCACTGAAGCTTTCTTT. Amino acid sequence: CASSLKGGTEAFF.

This clone appeared a few times. The J gene is TRBJ2-3, the V gene TRBV27, with D perhaps TRBD2 (6 bases). Germline CDR1 and CDR2: MNHEY and SMNVEV (reference sequence). The CDR3 loop spans 14 amino acids. Deletions cut 3 bases from V and 11 bases from J, with 18 bases between. The CDR3 loop reads CASSFSPPGGEQYF. CDR3 in DNA: TGTGCCAGCAGTTTCTCCCCTCCGGGCGGGGAGCAGTATTTT.

Written as DNA, the CDR3 is TGCAGCGTTTTCCAACTAGCAATCACAGATACGCAGTATTTT. It yields the protein CSVFQLAITDTQYF. The chain is built from TRBV29-1 and TRBJ2-3, with D perhaps matching TRBD2 (6 bases). This CDR3 comprises 14 residues. CDR1 and CDR2 (germline): SQVTM, ANQGSEA. V lost 5 bases and J lost 2, with 14 bases in between.

The chain recombines TRBV12-3 or TRBV12-4 with TRBJ2-7, with TRBD1 identical over 7 bases. This CDR3 comprises 12 residues. Trimming took 3 bases from V and 6 from J; bases not matched to a gene: 2. The CDR3 sequence: CASSFSGGEQYF. CDR3 nucleotide sequence: TGTGCCAGCAGTTTCTCAGGGGGCGAGCAGTACTTC.

This clone occurred once. The V gene is TRBV18, the J gene TRBJ2-2; 10 positions match TRBD2. CDR1 and CDR2 from the germline V gene are KGHSH and LQKENI. This CDR3 spans 16 amino acids. The J segment lost 1 base and the V segment lost 3 bases, leaving 2 bases of the junction unmatched. The CDR3 loop is CASSPLAGGNTGELFF. The CDR3 nucleotides read TGTGCCAGCTCACCTTTAGCGGGAGGGAACACCGGGGAGCTGTTTTTT.

The rearrangement links TRBV28 to TRBJ1-1, with a weak D call TRBD1 (5 bases). Germline-derived CDR1 and CDR2 are MDHEN and SYDVKM. The CDR3 runs 13 residues. Trimming took off 7 bases at V and 3 bases at J, with 12 bases between the two ends. CDR3 amino acids: CASTPWGDTEAFF. The CDR3 region has the DNA TGTGCCAGCACCCCCTGGGGGGACACTGAAGCTTTCTTT. Based on the CDR3 plus reference TRBV28 and TRBJ1-1, the full variable domain is DVKVTQSSRYLVKRTGEKVFLECVQDMDHENMFWYRQDPGLGLRLIYFSYDVKMKEKGDIPEGYSVSREKKERFSLILESASTNQTSMYLCASTPWGDTEAFFGQGTRLTVV.

About this clone: One end of the junction does not line up with germline, which may come from a read error. V usage is TRBV18 and J usage is TRBJ2-7; TRBD1 agrees at 8 bases. CDR1 and CDR2 (germline): KGHSH, LQKENI. CDR3 length: 12 residues. The CDR3 DNA reads TGTGCCAGCTCACCCCTTCCGGGACAGGCCCCATTC. It specifies CASSPLPGQAPF.

The J gene is TRBJ2-7, the V gene TRBV27; 7 bases are shared with TRBD1. The CDR3 sequence is 13 residues long. From germline, CDR1 is MNHEY and CDR2 SMNVEV (reference sequence). The V and J ends lost 7 bases and 4 bases, in that order; junction bases with no gene match: 7. The CDR3 sequence is CASKMTGSYEQYF. The CDR3 DNA sequence: TGTGCCAGCAAAATGACAGGGTCTTACGAGCAGTACTTC.

This sequence joins TRBV2 and TRBJ1-5; D not resolved. CDR1 and CDR2 from the germline V gene are SNHLY and FYNNEI. Between the trimmed V and J ends, which lost 1 base and 5 bases, there was a span of 12 bases. The CDR3 is 15 residues long. The CDR3 DNA reads TGTGCCAGCAGTGAAGTCGACACCGGGGATCAGCCCCAGCATTTT. Its translation is CASSEVDTGDQPQHF.